The 22 T cell receptor beta chains below come from one sample, sequenced in a study of T-cell reconstitution after alpha-beta-depleted transplantation in children. Findings and limits, study-wide: Newly produced T cells mostly accounted for T-cell counts and diversity one year post-transplant.

What these receptors recognize is not known. Unique molecular identifiers were incorporated into the prepared TCRbeta library. TCRdb used MiXCR to reprocess the PCR reads, holding one entry per CDR3 protein. The repertoire holds 250,000 to 300,000 distinct CDR3 sequences, with around 7.1% as singletons. Source: peripheral blood, taken 360 days after TCRalphabeta/CD19-depleted stem cell transplant. The origin of the receptors is a female patient younger than 10 who had a stem cell transplant for Fanconi anemia, so the T cells may come from the graft donor.

This clonotype was observed at least ten times. The chain uses TRBV7-2 and TRBJ2-1, with 8 bases aligning to TRBD2. CDR1 and CDR2 (germline): SGHTA, FQGNSA. The V gene end was trimmed by 3 bases and the J gene end by 4 bases; junction bases not matched to a gene: 8. The CDR3 length is 16 residues. CDR3 DNA: TGTGCCAGCAGCTTCCCTGAAGGGACTAGATACAATGAGCAGTTCTTC. It specifies CASSFPEGTRYNEQFF.

To note about this clonotype: The CDR3 ends on some other residue instead of the conserved phenylalanine or tryptophan, so this is likely a read error. The chain employs TRBV6-2 or TRBV6-3 and TRBJ2-7, with a weak D call TRBD1 (6 bases). This CDR3 is 12 amino acids long. Germline V gene lookup returns CDR1 MNHEY and CDR2 SVGEGT. Trimming cost V 6 bases and J 4 bases, with 10 bases left between them. CDR3 sequence (DNA): TGTGCCAGCAGCCAAACAGGGTACGAGCAGTACCTC. It is translated as CASSQTGYEQYL.

This clonotype was found many times. This chain uses TRBV5-1 with TRBJ1-1; D uncertain. This CDR3 region has 11 residues. Trimming left V 0 bases short and J 9 bases short, with 6 bases between. Germline assignment: CDR1 SGHRS and CDR2 YFSETQ. CDR3 protein: CASSLDWKAFF. DNA of the CDR3: TGCGCCAGCAGCTTGGATTGGAAAGCTTTCTTT.

The V call is TRBV3-1, the J call TRBJ2-7; D is uncertain. V was shortened by 4 bases and J by 2 bases, with 9 bases between the two germline ends. This CDR3 has 13 amino acids. Germline assignment: CDR1 LGHDT and CDR2 YNNKEL (reference sequence). In nucleotides, the CDR3 is TGTGCCAGCAGCCCAGCGACACCCTACGAGCAGTACTTC. Its protein is CASSPATPYEQYF.

This clonotype was seen ten or more times. The gene calls are TRBV5-1 and TRBJ1-1; D unresolved. Trimming stripped 4 bases from V and 2 bases from J, with 18 bases between. The CDR3 loop spans 16 amino acids. The germline V gene encodes CDR1 SGHRS and CDR2 YFSETQ. The CDR3 sequence is CASSPPLLSLNTEAFF. In DNA form, the CDR3 reads TGCGCCAGCAGCCCACCCCTGCTAAGTCTAAACACTGAAGCTTTCTTT.

Ten or more counts support this clonotype. The rearrangement joins TRBV24-1 to TRBJ2-3; D gene unclear. The CDR3 extends over 13 amino acids. CDR1 KGHDR and CDR2 SFDVKD come from the germline V gene. The V and J ends lost 10 bases and 1 base respectively, with 11 bases between them. The CDR3 spells CATEVSGTDTQYF. The CDR3 region has the DNA TGTGCCACAGAGGTTTCGGGCACAGATACGCAGTATTTT.

The V call is TRBV15, the J call TRBJ2-3; no definite D call. Deletions cut 0 bases from V and 4 bases from J, with 5 bases between. Germline loops: CDR1 LNHNV, CDR2 YYDKDF (reference sequence). The CDR3 runs 13 residues. CDR3 amino acids: CATSRDFPDTQYF. CDR3 coding DNA: TGTGCCACCAGCAGAGATTTCCCAGATACGCAGTATTTT.

There are many counts of this clonotype. The V call is TRBV7-9, the J call TRBJ2-1; the D gene is possibly TRBD2 (6 bases). The V gene lost 5 bases and the J gene lost 0 bases, with 8 bases spanning the gap. The CDR3 length is 14 residues. Per the germline V gene, CDR1 is SEHNR and CDR2 is FQNEAQ (reference sequence). CDR3 in DNA: TGTGCCAGCAGCATGGACTACTCCTACAATGAGCAGTTCTTC. Protein product: CASSMDYSYNEQFF.

This clonotype was observed at least ten times. The rearrangement links TRBV20-1 to TRBJ2-2; 7 nucleotides agree with TRBD1. The CDR3 loop spans 15 amino acids. CDR1 and CDR2 (germline): DFQATT, SNEGSKA (reference sequence). V lost 6 bases and J lost 5; bases outside the gene matches: 12. This chain's CDR3 is CSAADRDMWTGELFF. The CDR3 DNA reads TGCAGTGCCGCTGACAGGGACATGTGGACCGGGGAGCTGTTTTTT.

This clonotype came up many times. The CDR3 DNA reads as TGCGCCAGCAGCTTCCGCGCGACGGGAGGCACCGGGGAGCTGTTTTTT. Translation gives CASSFRATGGTGELFF. The rearrangement joins TRBV5-1 to TRBJ2-2; TRBD2 matches 7 bases. The CDR3 spans 16 residues. The germline V gene encodes CDR1 SGHRS and CDR2 YFSETQ. V shed 2 bases and J 4 bases; nucleotides not matched to a gene: 8. The variable domain in full, completed from reference TRBV5-1 and TRBJ2-2, reads KAGVTQTPRYLIKTRGQQVTLSCSPISGHRSVSWYQQTPGQGLQFLFEYFSETQRNKGNFPGRFSGRQFSNSRSEMNVSTLELGDSALYLCASSFRATGGTGELFFGEGSRLTVL.

This clonotype has only a few counts. The CDR3 protein is CASSPSNKGAPGISQPQHF. CDR3 DNA: TGTGCCAGCAGCCCATCCAACAAGGGGGCCCCTGGGATCAGTCAGCCCCAGCATTTT. The rearrangement joins TRBV4-2 to TRBJ1-5, with TRBD1 matching 7 bases. Trimming cost V 4 bases and J 6 bases; bases outside gene matches: 21. This CDR3 has 19 amino acids. CDR1 is LGHNA, CDR2 YNFKEQ, per germline.

The sample holds many counts of this clonotype. The chain joins TRBV5-1 to TRBJ1-2; D gene ambiguous. This CDR3 region has 13 residues. V gave up 5 bases and J gave up 3 bases, with 11 bases separating them. CDR1 and CDR2 (germline): SGHRS, YFSETQ. The CDR3, as DNA: TGCGCCAGCAGGGTAGGGTATGACTATGGCTACACCTTC. Its translation is CASRVGYDYGYTF.

Note on this clonotype: Germline is not matched at one junction end, which may reflect a read error. The chain links TRBV12-3 or TRBV12-4 to TRBJ2-1; the match to TRBD2 covers 7 bases. This CDR3 contains 19 residues. The CDR3 coding sequence is TGTACCAGCAGGCAAGGACTAGACCTAGAGGGGATGACAGTCAATGAGCAGTTCTTC. Protein sequence: CTSRQGLDLEGMTVNEQFF.

This clonotype was recorded at least ten times. This rearrangement joins TRBV20-1 to TRBJ1-1, with unresolved D. This CDR3 is built from 11 residues. Germline CDR1 DFQATT, CDR2 SNEGSKA (reference sequence). V was clipped by 3 bases and J by 5 bases, with 7 bases between them. DNA for the CDR3: TGCAGTGCTAGCTCGGGGACTGAAGCTTTCTTT. Protein: CSASSGTEAFF.

This clonotype appeared a few times. Here the CDR3 DNA reads TGCGCCAGCAGCTTGCGTAGCGGGGGGGGTGAGCAGTTCTTC. It codes for CASSLRSGGGEQFF. The V and J genes are TRBV5-1 and TRBJ2-1; 11 positions agree with TRBD2. Germline V gene sequence: CDR1 SGHRS, CDR2 YFSETQ. With 1 base clipped from V and 9 bases from J, the junction kept 3 bases outside the gene matches. This CDR3 has 14 amino acids.

This clonotype was detected ten times or more. The gene calls are TRBV20-1 and TRBJ2-1, with 8 bases identical to TRBD2. Germline CDR1 is DFQATT and CDR2 is SNEGSKA (reference sequence). V dropped 3 bases and J dropped 6; count of bases not matched to a gene: 7. CDR3 length equals 14 residues. This chain's CDR3 is CSASQSGRGNEQFF. CDR3 bases: TGCAGTGCTAGTCAAAGCGGGAGAGGCAATGAGCAGTTCTTC.

The chain recombines TRBV30 with TRBJ1-1; D gene unclear. CDR1 is GTSNPN and CDR2 is SVGIG in the germline V gene (reference sequence). Trimming removed 5 bases at V and 0 bases at J, with 16 bases between. The CDR3 sequence is 15 residues long. CDR3 nucleotides: TGTGCCTGGCGGGATAGGGTATTCATGAACACTGAAGCTTTCTTT. Translated, it gives CAWRDRVFMNTEAFF.

This clonotype was detected many times. The CDR3 loop reads CAWSVGIHEQYF. The CDR3 DNA reads as TGTGCCTGGAGTGTAGGAATCCACGAGCAGTACTTC. This chain joins TRBV30 and TRBJ2-7; D remains ambiguous. Per germline, CDR1 GTSNPN and CDR2 SVGIG (reference sequence). The CDR3 runs to 12 residues. V was pared by 0 bases and J by 5 bases, with 8 bases between.

The chain's CDR3 is CASSPIPGQNTGELFF. CDR3 nucleotide sequence: TGTGCCAGCAGCCCCATCCCGGGACAGAACACCGGGGAGCTGTTTTTT. The chain combines TRBV3-1 with TRBJ2-2; possible D gene TRBD1, 6 bases. CDR3 length: 16 residues. Trimming shortened V by 4 bases and J by 1 base, and 13 bases separated the two germline ends. Germline loops: CDR1 LGHDT, CDR2 YNNKEL (reference sequence). Variable domain in full (rest from reference TRBV3-1 and TRBJ2-2): DTAVSQTPKYLVTQMGNDKSIKCEQNLGHDTMYWYKQDSKKFLKIMFSYNNKELIINETVPNRFSPKSPDKAHLNLHINSLELGDSAVYFCASSPIPGQNTGELFFGEGSRLTVL.

This chain links TRBV20-1 with TRBJ2-7, with 10 nucleotides matching TRBD2. The CDR3 consists of 12 residues. Germline values: CDR1 DFQATT, CDR2 SNEGSKA (reference sequence). CDR3 in DNA: TGCAGGGAAACGGGACTAGCGAGTGAGCAGTACTTC. This codes for CRETGLASEQYF.

Many counts were recorded for this clonotype. The rearrangement uses TRBV4-2 and TRBJ1-6; no clear D. Germline V gene data show CDR1 as LGHNA and CDR2 as YNFKEQ. The CDR3 sequence is 15 residues long. Trimming cost V 0 bases and J 10 bases, with 13 bases left between them. CDR3 sequence reads: CASSQDFGRESPLHF. In nucleotides, the CDR3 is TGTGCCAGCAGCCAAGATTTTGGGAGGGAATCACCCCTCCACTTT.

This clonotype was detected ten times or more. The chain combines TRBV28 with TRBJ2-3, with D perhaps TRBD2 (5 bases). The CDR3 consists of 13 residues. V shed 8 bases and J shed 2 bases, with 11 bases lying between them. The germline gives CDR1 MDHEN, CDR2 SYDVKM. CDR3 in DNA: TGTGCCAGCCGGGGTTGGTTCACAGATACGCAGTATTTT. Its protein product is CASRGWFTDTQYF. The full variable domain, in which reference TRBV28 and TRBJ2-3 provide the parts outside the CDR3, is DVKVTQSSRYLVKRTGEKVFLECVQDMDHENMFWYRQDPGLGLRLIYFSYDVKMKEKGDIPEGYSVSREKKERFSLILESASTNQTSMYLCASRGWFTDTQYFGPGTRLTVL.